One sample yielded the 23 T cell receptor beta chains listed below, sequenced in a study of cytomegalovirus exposure and HLA in healthy donors (dated by TCRdb to the late 2010s). Libraries were made using the immunoSEQ multiplex PCR assay. A mixture of 60 forward primers for TCR Vbeta segments and 13 reverse primers for TCR Jbeta segments was used in the multiplex PCR. The table comes from immuneACCESS by way of TCRdb, which keeps in-frame sequences with V and J called. Part of the clones is missing from these tables; in studies checked, under half for an unresolved V gene and the rest for unknown reasons. This sample is represented by about 210,000 clones; roughly 82% of them were singletons. Roughly 6% of the sample goes to the ten largest clones. Source material: PBMCs. The source is a man aged 35 to 55 in good health and CMV-seropositive.

V usage is TRBV5-1 and J usage is TRBJ2-1, with TRBD2 matching over 9 bases. The V gene's germline CDR1 is SGHRS and CDR2 YFSETQ. V was pared by 2 bases and J by 6 bases, with 6 bases of the junction left unmatched. CDR3 length: 15 amino acids. The CDR3 nucleotides read TGCGCCAGCAGCTTAACGTTAGCGGGAGCCAATGAGCAGTTCTTC. This gives the protein CASSLTLAGANEQFF.

The genes are TRBV21-1 and TRBJ2-7; TRBD2, as called in the table, went unchecked against the DNA. TRBV21-1 is a documented pseudogene. The CDR3 runs 16 residues. CDR3 region: CASSKAPGSAPGEQYF. The CDR3 DNA reads TGTGCCAGCAGCAAAGCCCCCGGTAGTGCCCCGGGTGAGCAGTACTTC.

J is TRBJ2-5 and V is TRBV25-1; 12 bases are a match to TRBD1. The germline gives CDR1 MGHDK, CDR2 SYGVNS. This CDR3 is 15 amino acids long. V lost 1 base and J lost 4; bases outside the gene matches: 1. DNA of the CDR3: TGTGCCAGCAGTGAATGGGACAGGGGGCGAGAGACCCAGTACTTC. It codes for CASSEWDRGRETQYF.

The chain is built from TRBV5-1 and TRBJ2-1; weak D call: TRBD1 (6 bases). Germline values: CDR1 SGHRS, CDR2 YFSETQ. CDR3 length: 15 amino acids. V was shortened by 2 bases and J by 3 bases, with 12 bases between the two germline ends. The CDR3 is CASSFEQGFYNEQFF. CDR3 DNA sequence: TGCGCCAGCAGCTTCGAACAGGGTTTCTACAATGAGCAGTTCTTC. The whole variable domain, remainder taken from reference TRBV5-1 and TRBJ2-1, is KAGVTQTPRYLIKTRGQQVTLSCSPISGHRSVSWYQQTPGQGLQFLFEYFSETQRNKGNFPGRFSGRQFSNSRSEMNVSTLELGDSALYLCASSFEQGFYNEQFFGPGTRLTVL.

V is TRBV7-2 and J is TRBJ1-1; D remains ambiguous. The CDR3 consists of 13 residues. The V gene lost 5 bases and the J gene lost 1 base, with 8 bases spanning the gap. Germline-derived CDR1 and CDR2 are SGHTA and FQGNSA. CDR3 protein: CASSKTRNTEAFF. The DNA of the CDR3 is TGTGCCAGCAGCAAAACACGGAACACTGAAGCTTTCTTT.

The chain couples TRBV7-8 to TRBJ2-6; D is perhaps TRBD2 (5 bases). CDR3 size: 18 residues. Germline loops: CDR1 SGHVS, CDR2 FQNEAQ. The V end lost 1 base, the J end lost 2 bases, and 15 bases lay between the germline ends. CDR3 sequence: CASSLGQEAPPGANVLTF. The DNA of the CDR3 is TGTGCCAGCAGCTTAGGTCAGGAGGCTCCCCCTGGGGCCAACGTCCTGACTTTC.

This chain connects TRBV6-4 to TRBJ2-1; no clear D gene. This CDR3 is 13 amino acids long. The germline V gene encodes CDR1 MRHNA and CDR2 SNTAGT. V lost 4 bases and J lost 4, with 8 bases in between. The CDR3, as DNA: TGTGCCAGCAGTGTGGGCAGGTACAATGAGCAGTTCTTC. Encoded protein: CASSVGRYNEQFF.

The chain combines TRBV6-5 with TRBJ1-1; D ambiguous. This CDR3 has 13 residues. Germline V gene lookup returns CDR1 MNHEY and CDR2 SVGAGI. The ends were cut back, 5 bases at V and 1 base at J, with 8 bases in the middle. The CDR3 spells CASSEQWNTEAFF. CDR3 DNA sequence: TGTGCCAGCAGTGAACAGTGGAACACTGAAGCTTTCTTT.

The rearrangement joins TRBV20-1 to TRBJ1-3; unclear D gene. This CDR3 has 11 residues. V lost 4 bases to trimming and J lost 3 bases, with 4 bases between them. Germline CDR1 reads DFQATT; CDR2 reads SNEGSKA (reference sequence). CDR3 amino acids: CSAIGGNTIYF. The CDR3 DNA reads as TGCAGTGCTATCGGTGGAAACACCATATATTTT.

This clone showed up just a few times. V is TRBV5-1 and J is TRBJ1-1, with 7 bases that match TRBD1. CDR1 is SGHRS, CDR2 YFSETQ, per germline. The CDR3 extends over 14 amino acids. Trimming at V came to 4 bases and at J to 2 bases, leaving 5 bases not matched to a gene. The CDR3 bases are TGCGCCAGCAGCCCGGGACAGACAAACACTGAAGCTTTCTTT. Protein sequence: CASSPGQTNTEAFF.

This chain links TRBV18 with TRBJ1-5; the match to TRBD1 covers 8 bases. Germline V gives CDR1 KGHSH, CDR2 LQKENI. The CDR3 spans 15 residues. V gave up 4 bases and J gave up 2 bases; unmatched junction bases: 4. The CDR3: CASSQTGGGNQPQHF. DNA for the CDR3: TGTGCCAGCTCACAAACAGGGGGTGGCAATCAGCCCCAGCATTTT.

This chain uses TRBV5-6 with TRBJ1-1; 9 nucleotides match TRBD1. CDR3 length: 15 residues. Germline loops: CDR1 SGHDT, CDR2 YYEEEE. Trimming took 3 bases from V and 8 from J; bases not matched to a gene: 11. The CDR3: CASSSRPGQGWEAFF. The CDR3 nucleotides read TGTGCCAGCAGCTCCCGGCCGGGACAGGGATGGGAAGCTTTCTTT.

The chain employs TRBV30 and TRBJ1-1, with D possibly being TRBD1 (5 bases). This CDR3 comprises 12 residues. Germline CDR1 GTSNPN, CDR2 SVGIG (reference sequence). V was pared by 5 bases and J by 5 bases, with 12 bases between. DNA of the CDR3: TGTGCCTGGGGGGTGGGGGGAACTGAAGCTTTCTTT. This translates into CAWGVGGTEAFF. Full variable domain (outside the CDR3, taken from reference TRBV30 and TRBJ1-1): SQTIHQWPATLVQPVGSPLSLECTVEGTSNPNLYWYRQAAGRGLQLLFYSVGIGQISSEVPQNLSASRPQDRQFILSSKKLLLSDSGFYLCAWGVGGTEAFFGQGTRLTVV.

The chain is built from TRBV6-1 and TRBJ1-2; no firm D call. CDR3 length: 12 amino acids. The V gene lost 6 bases and the J gene lost 8 bases, with 13 bases spanning the gap. Germline V gene data show CDR1 as MNHNS and CDR2 as SASEGT. The CDR3 here is CASSTRAGGYTF. CDR3 DNA: TGTGCCAGCAGCACACGGGCGGGGGGCTACACCTTC.

The gene calls are TRBV6-5 and TRBJ1-4; possibly TRBD1 for D (6 bases). CDR1 MNHEY and CDR2 SVGAGI come from the germline V gene. The CDR3 has 15 amino acids. V was cut by 0 bases and J by 5 bases, with 10 bases left in between. CDR3 sequence: CASSYSRTGNEKLFF. DNA for the CDR3: TGTGCCAGCAGTTACTCGAGAACAGGGAATGAAAAACTGTTTTTT.

This clone showed up just a few times. This chain connects TRBV5-4 to TRBJ1-2; no clear D gene. V was trimmed by 0 bases and J by 5 bases, leaving 11 bases between them. This CDR3 comprises 14 residues. From germline, CDR1 is SGHNT and CDR2 YYREEE (reference sequence). The CDR3 spells CASSLEGRAYGYTF. In DNA, the CDR3 is TGTGCCAGCAGCTTGGAAGGGCGGGCGTATGGCTACACCTTC. Drawing the rest from reference TRBV5-4 and TRBJ1-2, the complete variable domain is ETGVTQSPTHLIKTRGQQVTLRCSSQSGHNTVSWYQQALGQGPQFIFQYYREEENGRGNFPPRFSGLQFPNYSSELNVNALELDDSALYLCASSLEGRAYGYTFGSGTRLTVV.

A few counts support this clone. This rearrangement joins TRBV6-5 to TRBJ1-1, with D maybe TRBD1 (5 bases). The CDR3 totals 15 residues. Germline values: CDR1 MNHEY, CDR2 SVGAGI. The V gene lost 7 bases and the J gene lost 2 bases, with 17 bases spanning the gap. The CDR3 DNA is TGTGCCAGCAACATCTTACCCCAGGGTAACACTGAAGCTTTCTTT. Its protein product is CASNILPQGNTEAFF.

The gene calls are TRBV30 and TRBJ1-1, with TRBD1 matching over 7 bases. Germline lookup yields CDR1 GTSNPN and CDR2 SVGIG (reference sequence). This CDR3 contains 11 residues. Losses at the gene ends were 3 bases for V and 11 bases for J; bases not matched to a gene: 6. The CDR3 loop is CAWSSGTAAFF. The CDR3 region has the DNA TGTGCCTGGAGCTCCGGGACAGCGGCTTTCTTT.

This rearrangement joins TRBV2 to TRBJ2-1; 7 positions match TRBD2. Trimming at V came to 2 bases and at J to 0 bases, leaving 4 bases not matched to a gene. This CDR3 region has 16 residues. CDR1 is SNHLY and CDR2 is FYNNEI in the germline V gene. DNA of the CDR3: TGTGCCAGCAGTGAAACTAGCGCAAGCTCCTACAATGAGCAGTTCTTC. Translating gives CASSETSASSYNEQFF.

The chain has TRBV7-9 and TRBJ1-4; 7 bases are a match to TRBD1. The CDR3 is 17 amino acids. V lost 4 bases, J lost 3 bases, and 11 bases stayed unmatched. Germline V gene sequence: CDR1 SEHNR, CDR2 FQNEAQ (reference sequence). CDR3 protein: CASSSGPVTGSNEKLFF. CDR3 nucleotide sequence: TGTGCCAGCAGCTCCGGCCCAGTGACAGGGTCTAATGAAAAACTGTTTTTT. Based on the CDR3 plus reference TRBV7-9 and TRBJ1-4, the full variable domain is DTGVSQNPRHKITKRGQNVTFRCDPISEHNRLYWYRQTLGQGPEFLTYFQNEAQLEKSRLLSDRFSAERPKGSFSTLEIQRTEQGDSAMYLCASSSGPVTGSNEKLFFGSGTQLSVL.

This clone was observed a handful of times. The CDR3 is CASSLEQGGNYGYTF. In DNA form, the CDR3 reads TGTGCCAGCAGTTTAGAACAGGGTGGTAACTATGGCTACACCTTC. The chain couples TRBV27 to TRBJ1-2; perhaps TRBD1 as D (6 bases). V gave up 2 bases and J gave up 1 base, with 11 bases separating them. The CDR3 consists of 15 residues. The V gene's germline CDR1 is MNHEY and CDR2 SMNVEV (reference sequence).

This clone appeared a few times. The chain is built from TRBV25-1 and TRBJ1-1, with a possible D match to TRBD1 (5 bases). V lost 3 bases and J 1 base, leaving 12 bases between the germline ends. This CDR3 contains 15 residues. Per the germline V gene, CDR1 is MGHDK and CDR2 is SYGVNS. Written as DNA, the CDR3 is TGTGCCAGCAGTGATACTCAGGGAGGGAACACTGAAGCTTTCTTT. Translation: CASSDTQGGNTEAFF.

This clone was found a few times. J is TRBJ1-3 and V is TRBV6-1; TRBD1 agrees at 7 bases. From germline, CDR1 is MNHNS and CDR2 SASEGT. This CDR3 has 15 residues. Trimming removed 5 bases from V and 3 bases from J; junction bases left unmatched: 7. DNA for the CDR3: TGTGCCAGCAGTTTCGACAGGGCTAATGGAAACACCATATATTTT. It translates to CASSFDRANGNTIYF.